This T cell receptor (beta chain) appears in the sequencing data of a study of cytomegalovirus exposure and HLA in healthy donors. Study outcomes and limitations: Later, an analysis found that TCR clusters from the first cohort tended to co-occur in the roughly 120 validation repertoires. The majority of TCR sequences were rare, yet some public TCRs appeared in many donors.

This CDR3 spans 15 amino acids. The J segment lost 5 bases and the V segment lost 7 bases, leaving 6 bases of the junction unmatched. Germline V gives CDR1 MNHEY, CDR2 SMNVEV (reference sequence). Concerning this clone itself: Its antigen is undetermined.

Data came from immunoSEQ multiplex PCR; TCRdb stores just in-frame clones and leaves some out. The data contain 100,000 to 120,000 clones, around 90% of them singletons. This receptor was taken from a woman aged 18-30 years in good health and CMV-seronegative. The V and J genes are TRBV27 and TRBJ2-2; 11 positions agree with TRBD2. Sequencing used PBMCs. Here the CDR3 reads CASKELAGVTGELFF. Written as DNA, the CDR3 is TGTGCCAGCAAGGAACTAGCGGGAGTGACCGGGGAGCTGTTTTTT.